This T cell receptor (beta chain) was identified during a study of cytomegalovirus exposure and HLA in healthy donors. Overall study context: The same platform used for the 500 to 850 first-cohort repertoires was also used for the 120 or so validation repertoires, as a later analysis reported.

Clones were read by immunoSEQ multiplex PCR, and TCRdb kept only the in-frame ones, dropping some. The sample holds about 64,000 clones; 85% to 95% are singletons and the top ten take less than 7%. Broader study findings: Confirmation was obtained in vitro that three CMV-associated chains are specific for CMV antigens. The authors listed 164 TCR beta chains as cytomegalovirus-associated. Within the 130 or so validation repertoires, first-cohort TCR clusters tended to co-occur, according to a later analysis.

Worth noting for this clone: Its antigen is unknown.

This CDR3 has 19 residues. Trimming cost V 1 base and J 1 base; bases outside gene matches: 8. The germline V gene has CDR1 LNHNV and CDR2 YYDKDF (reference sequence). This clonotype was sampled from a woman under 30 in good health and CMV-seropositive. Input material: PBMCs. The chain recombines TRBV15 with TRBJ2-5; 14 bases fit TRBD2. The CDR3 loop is CATSRARGLAGVRQETQYF. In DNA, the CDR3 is TGTGCCACCAGCAGAGCAAGGGGACTAGCGGGGGTTCGCCAAGAGACCCAGTACTTC. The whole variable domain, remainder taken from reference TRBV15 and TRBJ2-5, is DAMVIQNPRYQVTQFGKPVTLSCSQTLNHNVMYWYQQKSSQAPKLLFHYYDKDFNNEADTPDNFQSRRPNTSFCFLDIRSPGLGDTAMYLCATSRARGLAGVRQETQYFGPGTRLLVL.